These 27 T cell receptor beta chains were sequenced from one sample in a study of cytomegalovirus exposure and HLA in healthy donors. Data came from immunoSEQ multiplex PCR; TCRdb stores just in-frame clones and leaves some out. The data contain about 130,000 clones, 89% of them singletons. Sequencing used PBMCs. The receptors originated from a young woman in good health and CMV-seronegative.

This clone was seen only once. This chain joins TRBV6-1 and TRBJ2-7; 8 positions match TRBD2. Trimming at V came to 3 bases and at J to 2 bases, leaving 3 bases not matched to a gene. This CDR3 spans 14 amino acids. CDR1 and CDR2 (germline): MNHNS, SASEGT. The CDR3 here is CASSDLGLAYEQYF. CDR3 DNA: TGTGCCAGCAGTGACTTGGGACTAGCCTACGAGCAGTACTTC.

The chain employs TRBV23-1 and TRBJ2-7, with 10 nucleotides matching TRBD1. TRBV23-1 counts as an open reading frame of uncertain function. V was pared by 0 bases and J by 3 bases, with 2 bases of the junction left unmatched. The CDR3 is 15 residues long. The CDR3: CASSQSGTGVYEQYF. For the CDR3, the DNA is TGCGCCAGCAGTCAATCCGGGACAGGGGTCTACGAGCAGTACTTC.

The chain combines TRBV14 with TRBJ2-7; no firm D call. Between the trimmed V and J ends, which lost 5 bases and 3 bases, there was a span of 8 bases. CDR1 is SGHDN and CDR2 is FVKESK in the germline V gene. The length of the CDR3 is 12 residues. CDR3 sequence (DNA): TGTGCCAGCAGCTCACAGCTCTACGAGCAGTACTTC. Protein: CASSSQLYEQYF.

This chain connects TRBV10-3 to TRBJ2-1; 10 nucleotides align to TRBD2. The CDR3 spans 15 residues. Germline assignment: CDR1 ENHRY and CDR2 SYGVKD. Trimming removed 4 bases from V and 6 bases from J; junction bases left unmatched: 6. DNA of the CDR3: TGTGCCATCAGTGGCCTAGCGGGGGATCTCAATGAGCAGTTCTTC. It specifies CAISGLAGDLNEQFF.

The V call is TRBV5-4, the J call TRBJ2-5; perhaps TRBD2 as D (7 bases). Germline V gene lookup returns CDR1 SGHNT and CDR2 YYREEE (reference sequence). This CDR3 spans 15 amino acids. Trimming removed 3 bases from V and 6 bases from J, with 18 bases in between. CDR3 region: CASSSVGGAEKTQYF. The CDR3 DNA reads as TGTGCCAGCAGCTCCGTAGGGGGGGCCGAGAAGACCCAGTACTTC.

This clone has a single count. The V and J genes are TRBV4-1 and TRBJ2-2, with 7 bases lining up with TRBD1. The germline V gene encodes CDR1 MGHRA and CDR2 YSYEKL. The V gene end was trimmed by 2 bases and the J gene end by 0 bases; junction bases not matched to a gene: 3. The CDR3 is 16 residues long. In DNA, the CDR3 is TGCGCCAGCAGCCAAATCGGGACAGCGAACACCGGGGAGCTGTTTTTT. Its protein is CASSQIGTANTGELFF.

The CDR3: CASADSTKGDTQYF. The CDR3 DNA sequence: TGTGCCAGCGCGGACAGTACAAAGGGAGATACGCAGTATTTT. The chain recombines TRBV2 with TRBJ2-3; D may be TRBD1 (6 bases). This CDR3 contains 14 residues. V was pared by 8 bases and J by 5 bases, with 17 bases between. Germline assignment: CDR1 SNHLY and CDR2 FYNNEI.

This clone was recorded once. The rearrangement links TRBV9 to TRBJ2-5, with a weak D call TRBD2 (5 bases). Germline CDR1 is SGDLS and CDR2 is YYNGEE. This CDR3 region has 14 residues. The V end lost 0 bases, the J end lost 2 bases, and 8 bases lay between the germline ends. CDR3 nucleotide sequence: TGTGCCAGCAGCGTAGCTAGCTCTCAAGAGACCCAGTACTTC. It yields the protein CASSVASSQETQYF.

The rearrangement joins TRBV6-6 to TRBJ1-6, with D tentatively TRBD1 (6 bases). The CDR3 has 16 residues. The V and J ends lost 0 bases and 4 bases respectively, with 10 bases between them. Germline CDR1 reads MNHNY; CDR2 reads SVGAGI (reference sequence). CDR3 loop: CASSYSGGPYNSPLHF. The CDR3 DNA reads as TGTGCCAGCAGTTACTCGGGGGGGCCGTATAATTCACCCCTCCACTTT.

The V and J genes are TRBV5-1 and TRBJ2-2, with D tentatively TRBD1 (6 bases). The V end lost 5 bases, the J end lost 5 bases, and 10 bases lay between the germline ends. This CDR3 has 13 residues. Germline V gene sequence: CDR1 SGHRS, CDR2 YFSETQ. DNA of the CDR3: TGCGCCAGCAGTTCACAGGGAACCGGGGAGCTGTTTTTT. It is translated as CASSSQGTGELFF. The whole variable domain, remainder taken from reference TRBV5-1 and TRBJ2-2, is KAGVTQTPRYLIKTRGQQVTLSCSPISGHRSVSWYQQTPGQGLQFLFEYFSETQRNKGNFPGRFSGRQFSNSRSEMNVSTLELGDSALYLCASSSQGTGELFFGEGSRLTVL.

Points on this clone: The same CDR3 can be traced to other DNA sequences in this sample. The chain links TRBV9 to TRBJ2-5, with D maybe TRBD1 (5 bases). Trimming shortened V by 0 bases and J by 0 bases, and 12 bases separated the two germline ends. CDR3 length: 16 amino acids. Germline V gene sequence: CDR1 SGDLS, CDR2 YYNGEE. The CDR3 nucleotides are TGTGCCAGCAGCGTAGGAGGCAGGGTAAACCAAGAGACCCAGTACTTC. Translating it yields CASSVGGRVNQETQYF.

This chain links TRBV5-1 with TRBJ2-3; TRBD2 agrees at 8 bases. The junction had 10 bases not matched to a gene; V was cut back by 3 bases and J by 1 base. This CDR3 is built from 17 residues. CDR1 and CDR2 (germline): SGHRS, YFSETQ. The CDR3 sequence is CASSSSTSGLGTDTQYF. CDR3 nucleotide sequence: TGCGCCAGCAGCTCCTCCACTAGCGGACTGGGCACAGATACGCAGTATTTT. The full variable domain, with the rest looked up from reference TRBV5-1 and TRBJ2-3, is KAGVTQTPRYLIKTRGQQVTLSCSPISGHRSVSWYQQTPGQGLQFLFEYFSETQRNKGNFPGRFSGRQFSNSRSEMNVSTLELGDSALYLCASSSSTSGLGTDTQYFGPGTRLTVL.

This clone came up a few times. The chain combines TRBV10-1 with TRBJ1-1; no firm D call. The CDR3 is 13 amino acids. Germline loops: CDR1 WNHNN, CDR2 SYGVQD (reference sequence). The germline V and J ends were trimmed by 3 bases and 5 bases, with 10 bases remaining between them. CDR3 region: CASSDEKRTEAFF. The CDR3 DNA reads TGCGCCAGCAGTGATGAAAAGCGGACTGAAGCTTTCTTT.

This chain uses TRBV5-4 with TRBJ1-5, with D unresolved. The CDR3 contains 14 residues. V was shortened by 4 bases and J by 4 bases, with 12 bases between the two germline ends. In germline, CDR1 is SGHNT, CDR2 YYREEE (reference sequence). In nucleotides, the CDR3 is TGTGCCAGCAGCACCCGGGGATCAAATCAGCCCCAGCATTTT. Encoded protein: CASSTRGSNQPQHF.

The genes are TRBV6-4 and TRBJ2-2; a weak D match, TRBD2 (5 bases). V dropped 3 bases and J dropped 6 bases, with 14 bases sitting between them. Per the germline V gene, CDR1 is MRHNA and CDR2 is SNTAGT. The CDR3 has 15 residues. CDR3 DNA: TGTGCCAGCAGTGAAGTGCCGGGGTGGGCCGGGGAGCTGTTTTTT. Translation gives CASSEVPGWAGELFF.

The genes are TRBV6-1 and TRBJ2-2; unclear D gene. This CDR3 has 13 amino acids. V lost 3 bases, J lost 7 bases, and 9 bases lay in between. Germline V gene data show CDR1 as MNHNS and CDR2 as SASEGT. For the CDR3, the DNA is TGTGCCAGCAGTGACGTCTCCGGCGGGGAGCTGTTTTTT. Amino acid sequence: CASSDVSGGELFF.

The chain uses TRBV5-1 and TRBJ2-1, with 12 bases lining up with TRBD2. The germline gives CDR1 SGHRS, CDR2 YFSETQ. J lost 5 bases, V lost 4 bases, and 7 bases had no gene match. The CDR3 loop spans 16 amino acids. The CDR3 sequence: CASSAWWTSGDNEQFF. For the CDR3, the DNA is TGCGCCAGCAGCGCCTGGTGGACTAGCGGGGACAATGAGCAGTTCTTC.

The chain combines TRBV6-5 with TRBJ1-5, with D possibly being TRBD1 (5 bases). The CDR3 has 15 residues. The V and J ends lost 0 bases and 5 bases respectively, with 11 bases between them. Germline V gene lookup returns CDR1 MNHEY and CDR2 SVGAGI. The CDR3 DNA sequence: TGTGCCAGCAGTTACTCCGGGGGAAGGTATCAGCCCCAGCATTTT. Its translation: CASSYSGGRYQPQHF.

V and J are TRBV5-1 and TRBJ1-2; TRBD1 matches 10 bases. V lost 3 bases, J lost 4 bases, and 6 bases stayed unmatched. The length of the CDR3 is 15 residues. Germline V CDR1 and CDR2: SGHRS, YFSETQ. CDR3 amino acids: CASSSDRGILYGYTF. The CDR3 nucleotides are TGCGCCAGCAGCTCGGACAGGGGGATCCTCTATGGCTACACCTTC.

This rearrangement joins TRBV6-4 to TRBJ2-6; D is uncertain. Trimming removed 5 bases at V and 0 bases at J, with 8 bases between. The V gene's germline CDR1 is MRHNA and CDR2 SNTAGT. The CDR3 covers 15 residues. CDR3 sequence (DNA): TGTGCCAGCAGTAGGAGTTTCTCTGGGGCCAACGTCCTGACTTTC. This gives the protein CASSRSFSGANVLTF.

This sequence joins TRBV11-3 and TRBJ2-3, with 7 positions matching TRBD1. CDR3 length: 13 residues. Germline V gene lookup returns CDR1 SGHNT and CDR2 YENEEA. V lost 7 bases and J lost 1; bases outside the gene matches: 2. CDR3 sequence (DNA): TGTGCCAGCACCGGACAGGGCACAGATACGCAGTATTTT. Translation: CASTGQGTDTQYF.

J is TRBJ1-1 and V is TRBV10-2; D not resolved. The V end lost 6 bases, the J end lost 4 bases, and 12 bases lay between the germline ends. This CDR3 contains 13 residues. In germline, CDR1 is WSHSY, CDR2 SAAADI. The CDR3, as DNA: TGCGCCAGCAGAGCGGGCCTGGGCACTGAAGCTTTCTTT. Amino acids: CASRAGLGTEAFF.

This chain uses TRBV18 with TRBJ2-5; possible D gene TRBD2, 5 bases. V dropped 1 base and J dropped 1 base, with 7 bases sitting between them. The CDR3 is 14 residues long. Germline V gives CDR1 KGHSH, CDR2 LQKENI. CDR3 nucleotide sequence: TGTGCCAGCTCACCACTTGAGGGCCAAGAGACCCAGTACTTC. Its protein product is CASSPLEGQETQYF.

J is TRBJ1-5 and V is TRBV6-5, with D possibly matching TRBD1 (6 bases). V dropped 5 bases and J dropped 3 bases, with 14 bases sitting between them. This CDR3 contains 15 residues. Germline V gene data show CDR1 as MNHEY and CDR2 as SVGAGI. The CDR3 reads CASSISGGANQPQHF. In DNA, the CDR3 is TGTGCCAGCAGTATTTCGGGGGGGGCCAATCAGCCCCAGCATTTT.

This chain joins TRBV14 and TRBJ2-1; 11 bases align to TRBD2. Germline CDR1 and CDR2: SGHDN and FVKESK. The trim removed 7 bases at V and 9 bases at J, leaving 8 bases unmatched. The length of the CDR3 is 14 residues. This chain's CDR3 is CASNLAGGLGEQFF. The CDR3, as DNA: TGTGCCAGCAACCTAGCGGGGGGATTAGGTGAGCAGTTCTTC.

The rearrangement uses TRBV2 and TRBJ1-2, with D maybe TRBD1 (6 bases). The ends were cut back, 3 bases at V and 1 base at J, with 12 bases in the middle. The length of the CDR3 is 15 residues. The germline V gene encodes CDR1 SNHLY and CDR2 FYNNEI. The CDR3 DNA sequence: TGTGCCAGCAGTGAGGACAGAAACGTTAACTATGGCTACACCTTC. It is translated as CASSEDRNVNYGYTF.

V and J are TRBV6-5 and TRBJ1-2; 9 bases map to TRBD1. With 5 bases clipped from V and 5 bases from J, the junction kept 9 bases outside the gene matches. The CDR3 covers 15 residues. Looked up from germline, CDR1 is MNHEY and CDR2 is SVGAGI. The CDR3 loop is CASSRTGEQGYGYTF. CDR3 nucleotide sequence: TGTGCCAGCAGTCGGACAGGGGAACAGGGGTATGGCTACACCTTC.